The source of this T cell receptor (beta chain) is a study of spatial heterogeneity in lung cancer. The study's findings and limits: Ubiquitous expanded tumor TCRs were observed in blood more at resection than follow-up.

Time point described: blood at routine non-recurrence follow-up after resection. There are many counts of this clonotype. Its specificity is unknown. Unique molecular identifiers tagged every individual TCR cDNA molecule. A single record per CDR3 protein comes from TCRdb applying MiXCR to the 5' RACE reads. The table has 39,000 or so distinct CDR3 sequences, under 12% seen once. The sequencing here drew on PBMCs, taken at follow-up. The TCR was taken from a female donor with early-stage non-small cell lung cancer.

The CDR3: CASSSRKPGNTIYF. Here the CDR3 DNA reads TGTGCCAGCAGCTCCCGCAAGCCAGGAAACACCATATATTTT. The genes are TRBV7-9 and TRBJ1-3; D is uncertain. The CDR3 is 14 amino acids. Germline V gives CDR1 SEHNR, CDR2 FQNEAQ (reference sequence). Trimming cost V 4 bases and J 4 bases, with 11 bases left between them.